These T cell receptor beta chains were read from a single sample in a study of blood T cell repertoires in COVID-19. The method was immunoSEQ multiplex PCR; TCRdb's version includes in-frame clones alone and lacks a portion of them. This sample has 40,000 to 60,000 clones; roughly two thirds occur once, and the top ten carry around 9.4%. Sequencing used peripheral blood. The receptors were sampled from a woman in her seventies with acute or convalescent COVID-19. Both conserved end residues are part of each CDR3. Each record gives: D gene, J gene, V gene, clone size, CDR3 DNA, CDR3 protein. The D gene is left open where the match is weak. Some rows have no size entry. The others give once, few or many, or a class for an expanded clone.

d_gene: TRBD1; j_gene: TRBJ1-5; v_gene: TRBV19; abundance: .; CDR3nt: TGTGCCAGTAGTAAAGACAGGGTTCAGCCCCAGCATTTT; CDR3aa: CASSKDRVQPQHF
d_gene: TRBD1; j_gene: TRBJ2-5; v_gene: TRBV11-2; abundance: .; CDR3nt: TGTGCCAGCAGCAAAGCAGGGGGCTCCCTTCAAGAGACCCAGTACTTC; CDR3aa: CASSKAGGSLQETQYF
d_gene: TRBD1; j_gene: TRBJ2-2; v_gene: TRBV7-3; abundance: many; CDR3nt: TGTGCCAGCAGCTCCGGACAGGGTGGGATGTACACCGGGGAGCTGTTTTTT; CDR3aa: CASSSGQGGMYTGELFF
d_gene: .; j_gene: TRBJ1-2; v_gene: TRBV2; abundance: medium-sized; CDR3nt: TGTGCCAGCTTTAGTAGCCTAGACCCTGGACATATTATAAGGTACTATGGCTACACCTTC; CDR3aa: CASFSSLDPGHIIRYYGYTF
d_gene: TRBD1; j_gene: TRBJ1-6; v_gene: TRBV5-4; abundance: few; CDR3nt: TGTGCCAGCAGCTCGACCCGACAGGGGGCGAATTCACCCCTCCACTTT; CDR3aa: CASSSTRQGANSPLHF
d_gene: .; j_gene: TRBJ1-2; v_gene: TRBV2; abundance: .; CDR3nt: TGTGCCAGCAGTGAAGCGGGGGGAGGGGGCTATGGCTACACCTTC; CDR3aa: CASSEAGGGGYGYTF
d_gene: TRBD1; j_gene: TRBJ1-3; v_gene: TRBV29-1; abundance: .; CDR3nt: TGCAGCGCTGGGGACAGGAGAGTCTCTGGAAACACCATATATTTT; CDR3aa: CSAGDRRVSGNTIYF
d_gene: .; j_gene: TRBJ1-1; v_gene: TRBV28; abundance: .; CDR3nt: TGTGCCAGCGGCCTACCGGGAACTGAAGCTTTCTTT; CDR3aa: CASGLPGTEAFF
d_gene: TRBD1; j_gene: TRBJ1-6; v_gene: TRBV5-1; abundance: .; CDR3nt: TGCGCCAGCAGCTGGGGACAGTCTAATTCACCCCTCCACTTT; CDR3aa: CASSWGQSNSPLHF
d_gene: .; j_gene: TRBJ2-5; v_gene: TRBV7-3; abundance: .; CDR3nt: TGTGCCAGCAGCTTAACGGGCGAAGCGGGAGAGACCCAGTACTTC; CDR3aa: CASSLTGEAGETQYF
d_gene: .; j_gene: TRBJ2-5; v_gene: TRBV11-3; abundance: few; CDR3nt: TGTGCCAGCAGCTCACACACAGGAGAGACCCAGTACTTC; CDR3aa: CASSSHTGETQYF
d_gene: TRBD1; j_gene: TRBJ1-2; v_gene: TRBV18; abundance: .; CDR3nt: TGTGCCAGCTCCGAGGGACAGGACTATGGCTACACCTTC; CDR3aa: CASSEGQDYGYTF
d_gene: TRBD1; j_gene: TRBJ2-7; v_gene: TRBV5-5; abundance: .; CDR3nt: TGTGCCAGCTTCCGGACAGGGGGCTGGGAGCAGTACTTC; CDR3aa: CASFRTGGWEQYF
d_gene: TRBD1; j_gene: TRBJ2-7; v_gene: TRBV12-3/TRBV12-4; abundance: few; CDR3nt: TGTGCCAGCAGAGGGACAGGGACCTACGAGCAGTACTTC; CDR3aa: CASRGTGTYEQYF
d_gene: TRBD1; j_gene: TRBJ2-6; v_gene: TRBV18; abundance: few; CDR3nt: TGTGCCAGCTCACAGATGACAGGGGGGAACTCTGGGGCCAACGTCCTGACTTTC; CDR3aa: CASSQMTGGNSGANVLTF
d_gene: TRBD1; j_gene: TRBJ2-7; v_gene: TRBV5-1; abundance: .; CDR3nt: TGCGCCAGCCGCGCAGGGACAGGGGACTACGAGCAGTACTTC; CDR3aa: CASRAGTGDYEQYF
d_gene: TRBD1; j_gene: TRBJ1-2; v_gene: TRBV2; abundance: .; CDR3nt: TGTGCCAGCAGTAGCGGACAGGGATATGGCTACACCTTC; CDR3aa: CASSSGQGYGYTF
d_gene: TRBD1; j_gene: TRBJ1-2; v_gene: TRBV3-1/TRBV3-2; abundance: .; CDR3nt: TGTGCCAGCAGCCCGGGACAGGGGGATGGCTACACCTTC; CDR3aa: CASSPGQGDGYTF
d_gene: .; j_gene: TRBJ1-1; v_gene: TRBV21-1; abundance: .; CDR3nt: TGTGCCAGCAGCAAAGTGACAGAATTTGAAGCTTTCTTT; CDR3aa: CASSKVTEFEAFF
d_gene: .; j_gene: TRBJ1-1; v_gene: TRBV13; abundance: .; CDR3nt: TGTGCCAGCAGGTGGGGGGGAGCCGGAGTCTTAGAGGCTTTCTTT; CDR3aa: CASRWGGAGVLEAFF
d_gene: TRBD2; j_gene: TRBJ2-3; v_gene: TRBV4-2; abundance: .; CDR3nt: TGTGCCAGCAGCCAAGACGCCAGTTTAGCGGGGGGTACCACAGATACGCAGTATTTT; CDR3aa: CASSQDASLAGGTTDTQYF
d_gene: TRBD2; j_gene: TRBJ2-3; v_gene: TRBV6-5; abundance: .; CDR3nt: TGTGCCAGCAAGCGGGAGTTAGGCACAGATACGCAGTATTTT; CDR3aa: CASKRELGTDTQYF
d_gene: .; j_gene: TRBJ2-7; v_gene: TRBV4-3; abundance: .; CDR3nt: TGCGCCAGCAGCCCTTTTGGGGGGAGCTCCTACGAGCAGTACTTC; CDR3aa: CASSPFGGSSYEQYF
d_gene: TRBD2; j_gene: TRBJ2-1; v_gene: TRBV9; abundance: .; CDR3nt: TGTGCCAGCGGGGTAGCGGGAACCTACAATGAGCAGTTCTTC; CDR3aa: CASGVAGTYNEQFF
d_gene: TRBD2; j_gene: TRBJ2-2; v_gene: TRBV28; abundance: .; CDR3nt: TGTGCCAGCACCACGCAGCGGGGAGGGGGGGAGCTGTTTTTT; CDR3aa: CASTTQRGGGELFF
d_gene: TRBD2; j_gene: TRBJ2-2; v_gene: TRBV5-4; abundance: .; CDR3nt: TGTGCCAGCACTCCCCCGGGGGGTGGCACCGGGGAGCTGTTTTTT; CDR3aa: CASTPPGGGTGELFF
d_gene: .; j_gene: TRBJ1-5; v_gene: TRBV11-2; abundance: many; CDR3nt: TGTGCCAGCAGCTTAACTTTCGATCAGCCCCAGCATTTT; CDR3aa: CASSLTFDQPQHF
d_gene: .; j_gene: TRBJ1-1; v_gene: TRBV19; abundance: many; CDR3nt: TGTGCCAGTAGTACCCGGGAGGGCCCTAAGGACACTGAAGCTTTCTTT; CDR3aa: CASSTREGPKDTEAFF
d_gene: .; j_gene: TRBJ2-7; v_gene: TRBV29-1; abundance: .; CDR3nt: TGCAGCGTTGAAGAAAGGGGAACCACCTACGAGCAGTACTTC; CDR3aa: CSVEERGTTYEQYF
d_gene: TRBD1; j_gene: TRBJ2-2; v_gene: TRBV2; abundance: .; CDR3nt: TGTGCCAGCAGTTACCTCACAGGGGGCGCCGGGGAGCTGTTTTTT; CDR3aa: CASSYLTGGAGELFF
d_gene: TRBD1; j_gene: TRBJ2-5; v_gene: TRBV27; abundance: .; CDR3nt: TGTGCCAGCAGGGGAAGGACAGGGTTACAGACCCAGTACTTC; CDR3aa: CASRGRTGLQTQYF
d_gene: .; j_gene: TRBJ2-7; v_gene: TRBV6-5; abundance: .; CDR3nt: TGTGCCAGCAGTCCCCAGACAGGAAAGGACGAGCAGTACTTC; CDR3aa: CASSPQTGKDEQYF
d_gene: .; j_gene: TRBJ1-3; v_gene: TRBV2; abundance: .; CDR3nt: TGTGCCAGCAGTCCCTTCGATGGAGGGGTGACTGGAAACACCATATATTTT; CDR3aa: CASSPFDGGVTGNTIYF
d_gene: .; j_gene: TRBJ2-7; v_gene: TRBV28; abundance: .; CDR3nt: TGTGCCAGCAGTTGGTCGGTCTACGAGCAGTACTTC; CDR3aa: CASSWSVYEQYF
d_gene: TRBD1; j_gene: TRBJ2-5; v_gene: TRBV4-2; abundance: .; CDR3nt: TGTGCCAGCAGCCGGGACAGGGGGGCCCAAGAGACCCAGTACTTC; CDR3aa: CASSRDRGAQETQYF
d_gene: .; j_gene: TRBJ1-6; v_gene: TRBV2; abundance: .; CDR3nt: TGTGCCAGCAGTGAGGTCGGGGGGACCAGCCACTTT; CDR3aa: CASSEVGGTSHF